Following are 14 T cell receptor beta chains from one sample sequenced in a study of blood T cell repertoires in COVID-19. The assay was immunoSEQ multiplex PCR, and TCRdb's table has in-frame clones only and misses some. The sample lists about 210,000 clones; roughly four fifths were seen once. Sequencing was carried out using peripheral blood. The receptors derive from an older woman with COVID-19, enrolled during active disease.

This clone was observed a few times. The chain couples TRBV6-2 or TRBV6-3 to TRBJ2-2; 11 nucleotides align to TRBD2. Germline V gives CDR1 MNHEY, CDR2 SVGEGT. CDR3 length: 15 residues. V gave up 6 bases and J gave up 8 bases; unmatched junction bases: 8. The CDR3 reads CASSRLAGITGELFF. CDR3 nucleotide sequence: TGTGCCAGCAGCCGACTAGCGGGAATTACGGGGGAGCTGTTTTTT.

V usage is TRBV28 and J usage is TRBJ1-2, with TRBD1 matching over 10 bases. Trimming took 9 bases from V and 0 from J; bases not matched to a gene: 7. The CDR3 spans 15 residues. Per germline, CDR1 MDHEN and CDR2 SYDVKM. Written as DNA, the CDR3 is TGTGCCAGTAGGACAGGGGGTCTAGCTAACTATGGCTACACCTTC. Translating it yields CASRTGGLANYGYTF.

The chain carries TRBV9 and TRBJ2-3; 7 bases map to TRBD2. The CDR3 length is 18 residues. After removal of 4 bases from V and 2 bases from J, the junction contained 16 bases not matched to a gene. Germline CDR1 SGDLS, CDR2 YYNGEE. Here the CDR3 reads CASSSSSSTGTNTDTQYF. Here the CDR3 DNA reads TGTGCCAGCAGCTCTAGTTCATCGACCGGGACTAACACAGATACGCAGTATTTT.

In the case of this clone: A much larger clone sits a single nucleotide away, making a read error possible. The rearrangement links TRBV7-9 to TRBJ2-7, with D hard to call. The CDR3 consists of 11 residues. With 0 bases removed from V and 7 bases from J, the gap between germline ends came to 4 bases. Per germline, CDR1 SEHNR and CDR2 FQNEAQ (reference sequence). CDR3 amino acids: CASSLAGEQYF. For the CDR3, the DNA is TGTGCCAGCAGCTTAGCCGGGGAGCAGTACTTC. Full variable domain (remainder filled in from reference TRBV7-9 and TRBJ2-7): DTGVSQNPRHKITKRGQNVTFRCDPISEHNRLYWYRQTLGQGPEFLTYFQNEAQLEKSRLLSDRFSAERPKGSFSTLEIQRTEQGDSAMYLCASSLAGEQYFGPGTRLTVT.

The chain recombines TRBV6-7 with TRBJ1-4, with D unresolved. TRBV6-7 is treated as an ORF (open reading frame) with a function not yet certain. This CDR3 has 14 residues. Trimming cost V 4 bases and J 7 bases, with 13 bases left between them. This CDR3 is CASSFVGRGEKLFF. The DNA of the CDR3 is TGTGCCAGCAGTTTCGTTGGGAGAGGTGAAAAACTGTTTTTT.

This clone was observed a single time. The chain is built from TRBV5-5 and TRBJ2-1; 9 bases match TRBD1. The V and J ends lost 0 bases and 2 bases, in that order; junction bases with no gene match: 3. The CDR3 length is 16 residues. Per the germline V gene, CDR1 is SGHKS and CDR2 is YYEKEE (reference sequence). CDR3: CASSLAGQGTYNEQFF. In nucleotides, the CDR3 is TGTGCCAGCAGCTTGGCGGGACAGGGAACCTACAATGAGCAGTTCTTC.

The chain combines TRBV4-2 with TRBJ2-3; D possibly corresponds to TRBD2 (7 bases). In germline, CDR1 is LGHNA, CDR2 YNFKEQ. The CDR3 runs 17 residues. Trimming cost V 1 base and J 6 bases, with 20 bases left between them. The CDR3 here is CASSQGVGGGSRDTQYF. For the CDR3, the DNA is TGTGCCAGCAGCCAAGGGGTTGGGGGCGGGAGTAGGGATACGCAGTATTTT.

This clone has just one count. This rearrangement joins TRBV5-1 to TRBJ2-5, with D unresolved. CDR3 length equals 14 residues. Trimming pared 2 bases from V and 1 base from J, leaving 9 bases between. Germline CDR1 SGHRS, CDR2 YFSETQ. CDR3 sequence: CASSLLQIQETQYF. CDR3 in DNA: TGCGCCAGCAGCTTACTGCAAATCCAAGAGACCCAGTACTTC.

This clone was found many times. The rearrangement links TRBV6-6 to TRBJ2-1; the match to TRBD1 covers 7 bases. This CDR3 spans 16 amino acids. Germline V CDR1 and CDR2: MNHNY, SVGAGI (reference sequence). With V trimmed by 5 bases and J by 8 bases, 15 bases remained unmatched. The chain's CDR3 is CASSGGPGTAYDEQFF. In DNA, the CDR3 is TGTGCCAGCAGTGGGGGCCCCGGGACAGCTTACGATGAGCAGTTCTTC.

The V and J genes are TRBV28 and TRBJ1-2; TRBD1 matches 11 bases. Trimming at V came to 1 base and at J to 5 bases, leaving 3 bases not matched to a gene. Germline loops: CDR1 MDHEN, CDR2 SYDVKM. The CDR3 runs 15 residues. The CDR3 sequence: CASSLSDRGLYGYTF. The CDR3 DNA reads TGTGCCAGCAGTTTATCGGACAGGGGGCTATATGGCTACACCTTC.

The chain employs TRBV13 and TRBJ2-2; 9 bases map to TRBD2. With 3 bases clipped from V and 1 base from J, the junction kept 6 bases outside the gene matches. In germline, CDR1 is PRHDT, CDR2 FYEKMQ (reference sequence). The CDR3 contains 17 residues. The CDR3 sequence: CASSLAGLALNTGELFF. The CDR3 DNA reads TGTGCCAGCAGCTTGGCCGGACTAGCGCTGAACACCGGGGAGCTGTTTTTT.

The rearrangement joins TRBV18 to TRBJ2-7; 12 bases agree with TRBD2. The germline gives CDR1 KGHSH, CDR2 LQKENI. J lost 5 bases, V lost 3 bases, and 2 bases had no gene match. The length of the CDR3 is 14 residues. The CDR3 here is CASSPRLAGDEQYF. The CDR3 coding sequence is TGTGCCAGCTCACCGCGACTAGCGGGAGACGAGCAGTACTTC.

The table lists this clone with a few counts. Other DNA sequences in this sample translate to the same CDR3. The rearrangement uses TRBV7-2 and TRBJ2-3; D call uncertain. Per germline, CDR1 SGHTA and CDR2 FQGNSA. CDR3 length: 12 amino acids. Trimming left V 5 bases short and J 5 bases short, with 8 bases between. CDR3 amino acids: CASSPSLDTQYF. The DNA of the CDR3 is TGTGCCAGCAGCCCCTCGTTAGATACGCAGTATTTT.

This clone has more than one count but fewer than ten. The chain combines TRBV7-6 with TRBJ2-3; D unresolved. The CDR3 length is 12 residues. With 3 bases removed from V and 3 bases from J, the gap between germline ends came to 4 bases. The germline V gene encodes CDR1 SGHVS and CDR2 FNYEAQ. CDR3 sequence reads: CASSFRTDTQYF. CDR3 DNA sequence: TGTGCCAGCAGCTTCCGGACAGATACGCAGTATTTT.